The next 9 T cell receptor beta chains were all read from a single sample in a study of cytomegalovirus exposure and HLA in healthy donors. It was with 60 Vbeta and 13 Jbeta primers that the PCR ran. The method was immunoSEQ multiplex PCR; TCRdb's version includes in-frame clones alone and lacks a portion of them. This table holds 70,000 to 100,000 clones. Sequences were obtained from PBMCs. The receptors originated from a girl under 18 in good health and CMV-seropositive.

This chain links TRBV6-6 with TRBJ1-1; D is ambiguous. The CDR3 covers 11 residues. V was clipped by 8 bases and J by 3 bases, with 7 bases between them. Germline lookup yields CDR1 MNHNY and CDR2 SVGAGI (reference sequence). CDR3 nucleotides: TGTGCCAGCGTACGGGACACTGAAGCTTTCTTT. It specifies CASVRDTEAFF.

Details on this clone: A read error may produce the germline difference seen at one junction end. The DNA for the CDR3 is TGTGCCAGCTCACCACCGACGGGAAACAACATATATTTT. Amino acid sequence: CASSPPTGNNIYF. V is TRBV18 and J is TRBJ1-3; D is unresolved. The CDR3 sequence is 13 residues long. Germline V gives CDR1 KGHSH, CDR2 LQKENI.

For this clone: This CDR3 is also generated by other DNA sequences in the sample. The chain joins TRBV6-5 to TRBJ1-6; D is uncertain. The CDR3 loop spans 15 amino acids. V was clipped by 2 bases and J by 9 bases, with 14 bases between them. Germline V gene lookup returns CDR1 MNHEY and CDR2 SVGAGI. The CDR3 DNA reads TGTGCCAGCAGTTACACTCCGCTGGGCCTTTCACCCCTCCACTTT. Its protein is CASSYTPLGLSPLHF.

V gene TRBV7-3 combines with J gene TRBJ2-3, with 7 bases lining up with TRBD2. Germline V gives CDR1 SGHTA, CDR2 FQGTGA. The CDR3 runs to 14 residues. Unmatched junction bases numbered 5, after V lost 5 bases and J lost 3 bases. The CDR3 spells CASSSGVGTDTQYF. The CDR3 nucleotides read TGTGCCAGCAGCAGCGGGGTTGGTACAGATACGCAGTATTTT.

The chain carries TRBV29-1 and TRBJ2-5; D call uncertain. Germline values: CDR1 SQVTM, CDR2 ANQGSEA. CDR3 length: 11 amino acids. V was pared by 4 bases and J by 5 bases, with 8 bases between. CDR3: CSVAPAETQYF. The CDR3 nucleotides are TGCAGCGTTGCCCCCGCGGAGACCCAGTACTTC.

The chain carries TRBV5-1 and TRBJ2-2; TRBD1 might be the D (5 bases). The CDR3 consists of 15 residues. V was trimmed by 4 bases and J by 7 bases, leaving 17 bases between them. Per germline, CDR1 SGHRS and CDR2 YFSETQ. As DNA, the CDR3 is TGCGCCAGCAGCATCACAGACAGTCCGGGCGGGGAGCTGTTTTTT. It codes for CASSITDSPGGELFF.

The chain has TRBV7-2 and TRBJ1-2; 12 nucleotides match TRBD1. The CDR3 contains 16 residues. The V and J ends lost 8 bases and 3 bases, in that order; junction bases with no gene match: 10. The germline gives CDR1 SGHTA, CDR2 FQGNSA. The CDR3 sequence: CASRGTGGWWDYGYTF. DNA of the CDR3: TGTGCCAGCCGCGGGACAGGGGGCTGGTGGGACTATGGCTACACCTTC.

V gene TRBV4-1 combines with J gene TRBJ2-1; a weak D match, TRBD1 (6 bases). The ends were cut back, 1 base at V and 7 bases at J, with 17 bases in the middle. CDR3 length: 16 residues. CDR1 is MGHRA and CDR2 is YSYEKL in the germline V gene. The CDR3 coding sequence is TGCGCCAGCAGCCAAGGCCCCGGGCAGGGGATTAATGAGCAGTTCTTC. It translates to CASSQGPGQGINEQFF.

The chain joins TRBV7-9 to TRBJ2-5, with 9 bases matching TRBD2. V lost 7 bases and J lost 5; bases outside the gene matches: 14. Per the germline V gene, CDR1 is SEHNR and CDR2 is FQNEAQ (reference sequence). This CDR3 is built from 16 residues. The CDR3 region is CASTLYGGTSTETQYF. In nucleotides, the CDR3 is TGTGCCAGCACCCTCTATGGGGGGACTAGCACGGAGACCCAGTACTTC.